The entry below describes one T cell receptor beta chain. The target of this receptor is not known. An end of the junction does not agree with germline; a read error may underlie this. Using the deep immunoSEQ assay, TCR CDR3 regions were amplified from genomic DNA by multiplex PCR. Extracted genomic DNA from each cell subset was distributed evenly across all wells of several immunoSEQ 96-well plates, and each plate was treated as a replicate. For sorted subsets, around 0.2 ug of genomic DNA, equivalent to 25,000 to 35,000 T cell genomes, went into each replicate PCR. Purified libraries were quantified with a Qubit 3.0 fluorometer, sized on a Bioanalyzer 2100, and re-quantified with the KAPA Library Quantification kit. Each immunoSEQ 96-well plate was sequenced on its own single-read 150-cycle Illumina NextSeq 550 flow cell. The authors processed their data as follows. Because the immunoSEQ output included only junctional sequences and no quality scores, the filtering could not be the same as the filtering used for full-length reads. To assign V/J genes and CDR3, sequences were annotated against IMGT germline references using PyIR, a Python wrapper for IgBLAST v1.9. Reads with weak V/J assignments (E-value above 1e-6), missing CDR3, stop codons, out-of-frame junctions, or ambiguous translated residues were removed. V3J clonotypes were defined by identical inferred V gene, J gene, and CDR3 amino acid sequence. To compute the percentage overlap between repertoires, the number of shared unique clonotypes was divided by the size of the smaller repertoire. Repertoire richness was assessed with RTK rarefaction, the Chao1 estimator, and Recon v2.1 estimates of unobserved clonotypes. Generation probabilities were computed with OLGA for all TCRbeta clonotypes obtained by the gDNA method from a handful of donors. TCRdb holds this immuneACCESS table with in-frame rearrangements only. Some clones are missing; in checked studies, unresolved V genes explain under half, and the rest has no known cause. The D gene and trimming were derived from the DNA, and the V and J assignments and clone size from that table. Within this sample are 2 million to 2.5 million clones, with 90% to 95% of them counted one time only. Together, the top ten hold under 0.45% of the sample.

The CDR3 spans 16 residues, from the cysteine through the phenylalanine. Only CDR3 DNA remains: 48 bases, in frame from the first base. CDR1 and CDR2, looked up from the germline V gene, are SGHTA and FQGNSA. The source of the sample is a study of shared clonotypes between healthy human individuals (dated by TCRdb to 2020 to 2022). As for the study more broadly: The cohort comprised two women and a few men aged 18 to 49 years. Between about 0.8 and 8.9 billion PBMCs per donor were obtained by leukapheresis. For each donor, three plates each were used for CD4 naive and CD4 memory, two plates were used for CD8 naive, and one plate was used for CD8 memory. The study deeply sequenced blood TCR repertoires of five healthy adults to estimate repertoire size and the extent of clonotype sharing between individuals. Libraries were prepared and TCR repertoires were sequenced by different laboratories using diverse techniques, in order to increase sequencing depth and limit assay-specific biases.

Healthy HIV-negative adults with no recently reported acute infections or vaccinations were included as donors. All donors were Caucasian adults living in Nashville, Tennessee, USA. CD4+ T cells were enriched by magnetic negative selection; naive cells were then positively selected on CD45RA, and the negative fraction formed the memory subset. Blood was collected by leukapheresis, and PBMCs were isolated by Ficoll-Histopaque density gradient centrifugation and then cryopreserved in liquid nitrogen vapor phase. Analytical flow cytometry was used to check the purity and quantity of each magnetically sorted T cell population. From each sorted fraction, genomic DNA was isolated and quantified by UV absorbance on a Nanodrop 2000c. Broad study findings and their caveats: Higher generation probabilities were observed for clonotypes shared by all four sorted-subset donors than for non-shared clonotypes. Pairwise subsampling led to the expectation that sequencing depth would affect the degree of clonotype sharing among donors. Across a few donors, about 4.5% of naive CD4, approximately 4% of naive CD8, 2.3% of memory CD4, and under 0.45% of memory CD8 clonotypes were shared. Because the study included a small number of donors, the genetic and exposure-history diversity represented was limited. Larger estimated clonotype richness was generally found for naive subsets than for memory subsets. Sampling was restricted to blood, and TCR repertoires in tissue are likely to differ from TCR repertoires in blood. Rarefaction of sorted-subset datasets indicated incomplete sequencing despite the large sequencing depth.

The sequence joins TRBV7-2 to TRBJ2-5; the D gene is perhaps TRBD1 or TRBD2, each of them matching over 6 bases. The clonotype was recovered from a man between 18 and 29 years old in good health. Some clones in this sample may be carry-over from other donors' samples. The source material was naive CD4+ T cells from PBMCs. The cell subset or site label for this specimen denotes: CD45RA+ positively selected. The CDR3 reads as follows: CASSLIRGRFQETQYF. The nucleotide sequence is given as TGTGCCAGCAGCTTAATCCGGGGGCGCTTCCAAGAAACCCAGTACTTC.